This T cell receptor beta chain came from a study of blood T cells in healthy people across ages. Findings and caveats of the study: Unsorted PBMC material precluded a definitive naive versus antigen-experienced comparison.

Comment on this clonotype: No antigen is known for it.

Using a J-beta primer mix together with a sample-barcoded 5' primer, a second PCR was run for about 6 to 12 cycles. TCRdb redid the calling of the 5' RACE reads with MiXCR, one entry per CDR3 protein. This sample has about 640,000 distinct CDR3 sequences, with 35% to 50% found just once. The TCR comes from a man of 80 years or more in good health. Source material: blood.

In DNA form, the CDR3 reads TGTGCCAGCAGTTTCGGTTACGGGACAGGGGGCTTGAGGTCCTATAATTCACCCCTCCACTTT. As protein: CASSFGYGTGGLRSYNSPLHF. V and J are TRBV28 and TRBJ1-6; TRBD1 aligns across 12 bases. Per germline, CDR1 MDHEN and CDR2 SYDVKM. Unmatched junction bases numbered 13, after V lost 3 bases and J lost 1 base. The CDR3 totals 21 residues.